The source of this T cell receptor beta chain is a study of relationships among human T cell subsets. TCR alpha and beta CDR3s were amplified from mRNA by semiquantitative ARM-PCR. Tagged nested gene-specific primers were used first, then communal superprimers amplified exponentially. Each CDR3 protein gets one entry after TCRdb re-called the multiplex PCR reads with MiXCR. The sample holds about 15,000 distinct CDR3 sequences; about three fifths are singletons and the top ten take under 40%. The CDR3 consists of 16 residues. Between the trimmed V and J ends, which lost 5 bases and 1 base, there was a span of 16 bases. Germline values: CDR1 SEHNR, CDR2 FQNEAQ (reference sequence). This clonotype was recorded a few times.

Sequencing input: total T cells sorted from blood. This receptor was taken from a man aged 35 to 55 in good health. This chain uses TRBV7-9 with TRBJ2-3, with D perhaps assigned TRBD1 or TRBD2 (7 bases each). CDR3 region: CASSPRRGRGTDTQYF. CDR3 sequence (DNA): TGTGCCAGCAGCCCCCGCAGGGGGAGGGGCACAGATACGCAGTATTTT.